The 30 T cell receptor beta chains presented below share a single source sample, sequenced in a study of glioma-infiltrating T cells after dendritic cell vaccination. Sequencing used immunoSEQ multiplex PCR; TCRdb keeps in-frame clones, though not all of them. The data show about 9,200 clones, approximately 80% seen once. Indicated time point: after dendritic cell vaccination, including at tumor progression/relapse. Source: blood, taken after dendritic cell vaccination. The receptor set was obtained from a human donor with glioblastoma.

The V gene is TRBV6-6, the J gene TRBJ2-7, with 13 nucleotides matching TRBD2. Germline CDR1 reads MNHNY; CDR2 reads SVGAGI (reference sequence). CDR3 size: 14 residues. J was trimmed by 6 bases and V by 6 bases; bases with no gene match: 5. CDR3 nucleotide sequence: TGTGCCAGCAGCGAAACTAGCGGGAGGGCCGAGCAGTACTTC. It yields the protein CASSETSGRAEQYF.

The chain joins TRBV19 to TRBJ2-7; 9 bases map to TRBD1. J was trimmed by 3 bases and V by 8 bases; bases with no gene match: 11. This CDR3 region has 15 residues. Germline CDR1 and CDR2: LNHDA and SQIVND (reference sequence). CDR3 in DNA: TGTGCCAGTTCAGGCCCGGGACAGGGAGGCTACGAGCAGTACTTC. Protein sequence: CASSGPGQGGYEQYF.

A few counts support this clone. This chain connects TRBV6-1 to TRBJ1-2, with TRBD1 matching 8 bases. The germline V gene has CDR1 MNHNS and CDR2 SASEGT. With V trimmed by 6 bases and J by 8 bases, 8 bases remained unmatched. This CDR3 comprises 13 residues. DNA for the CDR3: TGTGCCAGCAGATTGACAGGGGTTCGGGGCTACACCTTC. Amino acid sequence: CASRLTGVRGYTF.

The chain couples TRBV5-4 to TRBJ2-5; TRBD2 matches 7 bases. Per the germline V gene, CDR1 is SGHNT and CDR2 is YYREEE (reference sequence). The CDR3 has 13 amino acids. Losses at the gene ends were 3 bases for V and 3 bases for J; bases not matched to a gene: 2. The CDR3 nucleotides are TGTGCCAGCAGCTCAGGACTAGAAGAGACCCAGTACTTC. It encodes CASSSGLEETQYF.

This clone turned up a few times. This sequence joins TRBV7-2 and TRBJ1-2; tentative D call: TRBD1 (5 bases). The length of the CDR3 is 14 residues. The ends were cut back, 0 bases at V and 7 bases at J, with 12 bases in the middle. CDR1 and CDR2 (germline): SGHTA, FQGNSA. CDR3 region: CASSLAGREIGYTF. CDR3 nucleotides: TGTGCCAGCAGCTTAGCGGGCAGGGAAATTGGCTACACCTTC.

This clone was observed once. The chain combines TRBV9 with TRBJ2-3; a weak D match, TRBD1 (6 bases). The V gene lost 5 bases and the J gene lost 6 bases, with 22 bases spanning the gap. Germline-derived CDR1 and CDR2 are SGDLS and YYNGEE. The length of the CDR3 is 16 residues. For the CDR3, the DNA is TGTGCCAGCAGTGACCCCCGGACAGAGGAAGGGGATACGCAGTATTTT. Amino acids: CASSDPRTEEGDTQYF.

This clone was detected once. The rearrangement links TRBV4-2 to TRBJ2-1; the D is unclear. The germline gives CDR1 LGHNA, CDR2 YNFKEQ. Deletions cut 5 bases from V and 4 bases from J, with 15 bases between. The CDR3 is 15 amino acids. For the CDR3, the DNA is TGTGCCAGCAGCTCCGAGTACGAGCCTTACAATGAGCAGTTCTTC. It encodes CASSSEYEPYNEQFF.

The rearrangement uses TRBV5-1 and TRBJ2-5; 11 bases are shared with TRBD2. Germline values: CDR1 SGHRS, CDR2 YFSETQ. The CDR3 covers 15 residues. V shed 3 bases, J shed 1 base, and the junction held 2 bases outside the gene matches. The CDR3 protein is CASSSSGRSQETQYF. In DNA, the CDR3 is TGCGCCAGCAGCTCTAGCGGGAGGTCCCAAGAGACCCAGTACTTC.

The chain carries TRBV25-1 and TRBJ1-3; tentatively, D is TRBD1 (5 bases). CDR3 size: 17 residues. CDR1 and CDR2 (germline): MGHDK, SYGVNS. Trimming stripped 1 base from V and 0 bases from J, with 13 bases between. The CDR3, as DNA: TGTGCCAGCAGTGAATCGGGGGGACCATACTCTGGAAACACCATATATTTT. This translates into CASSESGGPYSGNTIYF.

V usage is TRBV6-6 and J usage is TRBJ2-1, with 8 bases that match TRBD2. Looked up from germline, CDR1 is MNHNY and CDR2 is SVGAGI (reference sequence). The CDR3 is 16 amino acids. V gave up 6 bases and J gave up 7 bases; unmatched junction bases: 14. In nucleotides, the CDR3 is TGTGCCAGCAGGCCAATCACTAGCGGACTCCGGAATGAGCAGTTCTTC. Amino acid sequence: CASRPITSGLRNEQFF.

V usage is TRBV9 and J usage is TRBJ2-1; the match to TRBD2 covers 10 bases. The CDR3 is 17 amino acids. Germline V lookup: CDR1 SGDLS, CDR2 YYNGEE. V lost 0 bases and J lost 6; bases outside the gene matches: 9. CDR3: CASSVDPTSGVVNEQFF. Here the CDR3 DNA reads TGTGCCAGCAGCGTAGACCCAACTAGCGGGGTCGTCAATGAGCAGTTCTTC.

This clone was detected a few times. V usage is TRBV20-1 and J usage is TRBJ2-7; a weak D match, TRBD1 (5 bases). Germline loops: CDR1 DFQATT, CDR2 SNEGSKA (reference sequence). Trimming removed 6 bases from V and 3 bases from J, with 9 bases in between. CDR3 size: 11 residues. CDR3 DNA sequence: TGCAGTGCAATGACAGACTACGAGCAGTACTTC. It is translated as CSAMTDYEQYF.

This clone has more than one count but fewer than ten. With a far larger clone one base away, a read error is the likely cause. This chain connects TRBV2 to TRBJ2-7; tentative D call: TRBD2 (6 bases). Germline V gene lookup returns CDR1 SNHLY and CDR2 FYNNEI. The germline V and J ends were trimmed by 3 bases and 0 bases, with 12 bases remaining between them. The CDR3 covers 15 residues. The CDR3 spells CASSEYAGPSYEQYF. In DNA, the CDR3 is TGTGCCAGCAGTGAGTACGCGGGACCCTCCTACGAGCAGTACTTC.

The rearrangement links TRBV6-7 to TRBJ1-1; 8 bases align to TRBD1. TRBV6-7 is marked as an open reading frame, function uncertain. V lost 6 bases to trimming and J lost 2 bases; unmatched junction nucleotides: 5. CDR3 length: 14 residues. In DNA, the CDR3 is TGTGCCAGCAGCTCAGGGGGCTTTAACACTGAAGCTTTCTTT. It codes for CASSSGGFNTEAFF.

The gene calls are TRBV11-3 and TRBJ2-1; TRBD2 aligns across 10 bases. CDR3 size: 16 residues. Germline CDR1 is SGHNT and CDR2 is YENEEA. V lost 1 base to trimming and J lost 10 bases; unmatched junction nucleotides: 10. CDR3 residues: CASSLAGLARNGEQFF. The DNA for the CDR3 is TGTGCCAGCAGCTTAGCGGGACTAGCGAGAAACGGGGAGCAGTTCTTC.

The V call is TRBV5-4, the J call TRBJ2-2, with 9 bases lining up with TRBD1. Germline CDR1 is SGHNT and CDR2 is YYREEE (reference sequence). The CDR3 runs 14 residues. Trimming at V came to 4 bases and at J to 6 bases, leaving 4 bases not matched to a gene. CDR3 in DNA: TGTGCCAGCAGCCGGGACAGGGTGGCCGGGGAGCTGTTTTTT. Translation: CASSRDRVAGELFF. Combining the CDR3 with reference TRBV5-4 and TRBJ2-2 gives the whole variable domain ETGVTQSPTHLIKTRGQQVTLRCSSQSGHNTVSWYQQALGQGPQFIFQYYREEENGRGNFPPRFSGLQFPNYSSELNVNALELDDSALYLCASSRDRVAGELFFGEGSRLTVL.

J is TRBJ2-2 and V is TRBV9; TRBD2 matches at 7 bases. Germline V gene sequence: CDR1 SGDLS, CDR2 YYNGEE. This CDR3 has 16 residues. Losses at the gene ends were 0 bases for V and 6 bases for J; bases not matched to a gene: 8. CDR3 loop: CASSVGTSSPPGELFF. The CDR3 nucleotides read TGTGCCAGCAGCGTAGGGACTAGTAGTCCCCCCGGGGAGCTGTTTTTT.

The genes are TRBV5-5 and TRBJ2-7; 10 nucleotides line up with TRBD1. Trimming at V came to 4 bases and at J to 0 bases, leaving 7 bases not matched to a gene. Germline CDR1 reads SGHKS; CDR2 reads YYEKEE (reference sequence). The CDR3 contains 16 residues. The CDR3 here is CASSDRTGGSSYEQYF. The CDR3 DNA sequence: TGTGCCAGCAGCGACCGGACAGGGGGGAGCTCCTACGAGCAGTACTTC.

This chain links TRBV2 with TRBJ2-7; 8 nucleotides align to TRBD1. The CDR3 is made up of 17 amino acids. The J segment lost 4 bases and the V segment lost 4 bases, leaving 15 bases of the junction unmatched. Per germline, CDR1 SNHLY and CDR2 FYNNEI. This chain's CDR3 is CASSARSGQGKNYEQYF. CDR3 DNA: TGTGCCAGCAGTGCGCGATCCGGACAGGGAAAGAATTACGAGCAGTACTTC.

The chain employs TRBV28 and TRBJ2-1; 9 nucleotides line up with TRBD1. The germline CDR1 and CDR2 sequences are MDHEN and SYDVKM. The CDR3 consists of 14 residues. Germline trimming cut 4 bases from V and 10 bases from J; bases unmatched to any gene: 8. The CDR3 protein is CASSSGQGRGEQFF. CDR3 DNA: TGTGCCAGCAGTTCGGGACAGGGAAGGGGGGAGCAGTTCTTC.

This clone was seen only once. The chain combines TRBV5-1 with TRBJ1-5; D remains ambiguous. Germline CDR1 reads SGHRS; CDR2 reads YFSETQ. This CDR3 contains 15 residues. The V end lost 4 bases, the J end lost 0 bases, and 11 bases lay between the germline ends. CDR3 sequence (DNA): TGCGCCAGCAGCCCTATGCCTTCTAGCAATCAGCCCCAGCATTTT. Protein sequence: CASSPMPSSNQPQHF.

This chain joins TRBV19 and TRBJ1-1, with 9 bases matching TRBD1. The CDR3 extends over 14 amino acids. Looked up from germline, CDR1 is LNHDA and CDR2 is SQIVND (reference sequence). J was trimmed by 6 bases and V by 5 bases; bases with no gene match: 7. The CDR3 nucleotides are TGTGCCAGTAGTTTAACAGGGGGCGATGCTGAAGCTTTCTTT. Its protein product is CASSLTGGDAEAFF.

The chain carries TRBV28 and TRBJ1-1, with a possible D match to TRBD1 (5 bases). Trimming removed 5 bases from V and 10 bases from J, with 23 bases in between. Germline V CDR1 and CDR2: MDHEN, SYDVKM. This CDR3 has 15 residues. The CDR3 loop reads CASSPQPGGYVGAFF. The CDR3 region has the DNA TGTGCCAGCAGTCCGCAACCTGGGGGGTATGTAGGAGCTTTCTTT.

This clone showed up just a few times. CDR3 protein: CASSNQAGVNNSPLHF. The CDR3 DNA reads as TGTGCCAGCAGCAATCAAGCAGGGGTCAATAATTCACCCCTCCACTTT. This chain uses TRBV7-2 with TRBJ1-6; tentatively, D is TRBD1 (6 bases). This CDR3 has 16 amino acids. Germline values: CDR1 SGHTA, CDR2 FQGNSA. V was clipped by 5 bases and J by 5 bases, with 16 bases between them. Full variable domain (missing parts from reference TRBV7-2 and TRBJ1-6): GAGVSQSPSNKVTEKGKDVELRCDPISGHTALYWYRQSLGQGLEFLIYFQGNSAPDKSGLPSDRFSAERTGGSVSTLTIQRTQQEDSAVYLCASSNQAGVNNSPLHFGNGTRLTVT.

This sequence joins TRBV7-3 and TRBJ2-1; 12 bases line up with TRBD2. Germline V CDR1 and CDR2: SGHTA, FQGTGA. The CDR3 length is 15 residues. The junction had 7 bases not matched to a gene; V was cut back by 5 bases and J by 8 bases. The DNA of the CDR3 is TGTGCCAGCAGCACTCTAGCGGGAGGGATTGATGAGCAGTTCTTC. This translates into CASSTLAGGIDEQFF.

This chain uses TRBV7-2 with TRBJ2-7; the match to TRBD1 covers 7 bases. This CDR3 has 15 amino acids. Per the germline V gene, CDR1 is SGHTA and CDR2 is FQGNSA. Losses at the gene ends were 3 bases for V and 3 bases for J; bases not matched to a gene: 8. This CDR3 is CASSLRQGKDYEQYF. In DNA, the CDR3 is TGTGCCAGCAGCTTGAGACAGGGAAAGGACTACGAGCAGTACTTC.

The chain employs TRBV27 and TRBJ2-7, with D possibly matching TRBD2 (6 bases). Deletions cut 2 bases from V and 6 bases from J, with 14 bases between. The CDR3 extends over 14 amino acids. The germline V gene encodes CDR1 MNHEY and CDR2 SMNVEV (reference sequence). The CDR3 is CASSLLGAAGEQYF. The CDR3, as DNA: TGTGCCAGCAGTTTACTAGGGGCAGCGGGCGAGCAGTACTTC.

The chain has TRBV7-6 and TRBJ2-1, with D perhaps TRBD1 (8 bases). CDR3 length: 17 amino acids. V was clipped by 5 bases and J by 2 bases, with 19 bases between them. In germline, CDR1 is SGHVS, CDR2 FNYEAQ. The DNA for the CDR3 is TGTGCCAGCAGCAACAACAGGGGGGGCGACCCCTACAATGAGCAGTTCTTC. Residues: CASSNNRGGDPYNEQFF. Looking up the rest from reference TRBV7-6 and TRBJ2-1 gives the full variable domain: GAGVSQSPRYKVTKRGQDVALRCDPISGHVSLYWYRQALGQGPEFLTYFNYEAQQDKSGLPNDRFSAERPEGSISTLTIQRTEQRDSAMYRCASSNNRGGDPYNEQFFGPGTRLTVL.

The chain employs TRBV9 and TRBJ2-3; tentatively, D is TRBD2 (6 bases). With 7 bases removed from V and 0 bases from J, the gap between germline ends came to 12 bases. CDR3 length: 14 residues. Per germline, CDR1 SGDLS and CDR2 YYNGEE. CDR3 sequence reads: CASWSGLSTDTQYF. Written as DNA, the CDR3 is TGTGCCAGCTGGAGCGGGCTAAGCACAGATACGCAGTATTTT.

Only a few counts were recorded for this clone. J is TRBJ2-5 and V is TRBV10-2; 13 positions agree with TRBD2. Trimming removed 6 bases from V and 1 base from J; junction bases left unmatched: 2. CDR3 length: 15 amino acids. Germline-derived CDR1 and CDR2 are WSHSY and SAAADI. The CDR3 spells CASRGTSGAQETQYF. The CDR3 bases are TGCGCCAGCAGGGGGACTAGCGGGGCCCAAGAGACCCAGTACTTC.